The present TCR beta chain was sequenced within a study of T cells in localized non-small cell lung cancer. The study's findings and limits: Uninvolved adjacent lung showed peak T cell clonality, exceeding tumor. Density of T cells in blood, when higher, went with longer overall survival. Multi-region tumor sequencing was not done, so intratumor heterogeneity could not be excluded.

Note on this clone: What it binds is not known.

Some clones are missing from TCRdb's copy, which holds only in-frame ones; the method was immunoSEQ multiplex PCR. The table has over 20,000 clones, 80% to 95% seen once; the top ten hold 4% to 4.5%. The CDR3 totals 14 residues. Trimming removed 0 bases at V and 4 bases at J, with 10 bases between. Per the germline V gene, CDR1 is SGDLS and CDR2 is YYNGEE. The TCR comes from a female donor aged 60 or older with stage II squamous cell lung carcinoma. This rearrangement joins TRBV9 to TRBJ1-1; no clear D. The material was peripheral blood, obtained before any cancer treatment. CDR3 loop: CASSVDWGPTEAFF. Written as DNA, the CDR3 is TGTGCCAGCAGCGTAGATTGGGGTCCCACTGAAGCTTTCTTT. Full variable domain (missing parts from reference TRBV9 and TRBJ1-1): DSGVTQTPKHLITATGQRVTLRCSPRSGDLSVYWYQQSLDQGLQFLIQYYNGEERAKGNILERFSAQQFPDLHSELNLSSLELGDSALYFCASSVDWGPTEAFFGQGTRLTVV.